Listed here are 8 T cell receptor beta chains from one sample, sequenced in a study of tumor-infiltrating lymphocytes in primary liver carcinoma. Co-extraction of RNA and DNA was performed on about 20-32 mg of unsorted bulk tissue. With approximately 500 ng total RNA as template and a constant-region primer, TCR beta cDNA was made. Slightly modified ARM-PCR with three nested multiplex PCR rounds yielded TCR beta libraries. A C-beta reverse primer and TRBV1-TRBV30 forward primers served in each of the first two PCR rounds, at approximately 10 cycles apiece. A single record per CDR3 protein comes from TCRdb applying MiXCR to the multiplex PCR reads. Of approximately 79,000 distinct CDR3 sequences in the sample, roughly three quarters were seen once. The sample consisted of liver tumor tissue from sampling region 4. Noted subset: tumor region T4, right-lateral pole. Every receptor here comes from a man in his forties with primary liver carcinoma and hepatitis B virus infection.

As to this clonotype: A much larger clone sits a single nucleotide away, making a read error possible. The chain joins TRBV5-5 to TRBJ2-2; D unresolved. The CDR3 spans 13 residues. Germline CDR1 and CDR2: SGHKS and YYEKEE (reference sequence). Trimming removed 2 bases at V and 7 bases at J, with 9 bases between. CDR3 sequence (DNA): TGTGCCAGCAGCTTCGTCCCGGACGGGGAGCTGTTTTTT. It yields the protein CASSFVPDGELFF.

This chain connects TRBV28 to TRBJ1-2; perhaps TRBD1 as D (5 bases). V lost 3 bases and J 4 bases, leaving 15 bases between the germline ends. Germline V gene data show CDR1 as MDHEN and CDR2 as SYDVKM. CDR3 length: 15 amino acids. As DNA, the CDR3 is TGTGCCAGCAGTTTTTGCGGGACTGGGGGCTATGGCTACACCTTC. Protein sequence: CASSFCGTGGYGYTF.

This clonotype was observed a single time. One end of the junction varies from germline; a read error may be responsible. V gene TRBV29-1 combines with J gene TRBJ2-5; D not resolved. The CDR3 has 12 amino acids. Germline V gives CDR1 SQVTM, CDR2 ANQGSEA. CDR3 protein: CSVEALEKIQHF. The CDR3 DNA is TGCAGCGTTGAGGCTTTGGAGAAGATCCAGCACTTC.

On this clonotype: A read error may explain this, as a much larger clone is one base away. The V gene is TRBV28, the J gene TRBJ1-6; weak D call: TRBD1 (5 bases). The germline gives CDR1 MDHEN, CDR2 SYDVKM. V was trimmed by 1 base and J by 5 bases, leaving 18 bases between them. CDR3 length equals 18 residues. The CDR3 DNA reads TGTGCCAGCAGTTTATTGGCGCGGGGCGATCCCCATAATTCACCCCTCCACTTT. It is translated as CASSLLARGDPHNSPLHF.

As regards this clonotype: The junction differs from germline at one of its ends, possibly a read error. The V and J genes are TRBV10-3 and TRBJ1-1; D is ambiguous. The CDR3 consists of 14 residues. Germline assignment: CDR1 ENHRY and CDR2 SYGVKD. The CDR3 here is CAIRESTLNTEAFF. The CDR3 DNA reads TGTGCCATCAGGGAGTCGACCCTGAACACTGAAGCTTTTTTT.

Details on this clonotype: At one boundary the junction diverges from the germline segment, which might be a read error. The chain links TRBV29-1 to TRBJ2-7, with 7 bases identical to TRBD1. Germline CDR1 is SQVTM and CDR2 is ANQGSEA. The CDR3 contains 13 residues. The CDR3 loop is CSVFGQAACEQYF. The CDR3 nucleotides read TGTAGCGTTTTCGGACAGGCCGCCTGCGAGCAGTACTTC.

For this clonotype: The junction shows a germline mismatch at one end, possibly a read error. The CDR3 spells CATSDPPSHEQYF. As DNA, the CDR3 is TGTGCCACCAGTGATCCCCCCTCCCACGAACAGTACTTC. The V call is TRBV24-1, the J call TRBJ2-7; D is unresolved. The CDR3 loop spans 13 amino acids. CDR1 and CDR2 from the germline V gene are KGHDR and SFDVKD.

This clonotype was recorded only once. The V gene is TRBV2, the J gene TRBJ2-3; D possibly corresponds to TRBD1 (6 bases). The germline V gene has CDR1 SNHLY and CDR2 FYNNEI. Trimming pared 5 bases from V and 5 bases from J, leaving 20 bases between. The CDR3 is 16 residues long. The CDR3 here is CASSSPTGIIIDTQYF. CDR3 coding DNA: TGTGCCAGCAGTTCCCCAACAGGGATCATCATAGATACGCAGTATTTT.